This TCR beta chain is from a study of control samples from healthy donors and cancer patients. This CDR3 has 13 amino acids. V dropped 5 bases and J dropped 4 bases, with 9 bases sitting between them. From germline, CDR1 is SGHRS and CDR2 YFSETQ. The method was immunoSEQ multiplex PCR; TCRdb's version includes in-frame clones alone and lacks a portion of them. The table includes approximately 150,000 clones, around 94% detected once. The chain carries TRBV5-1 and TRBJ2-2; D perhaps matches TRBD1 (5 bases). This sequence was found in a man in his fifties or sixties with colorectal cancer. Sequencing input: PBMCs. CDR3 sequence: CASRPRVTGELFF. In nucleotides, the CDR3 is TGCGCCAGCAGGCCCAGGGTCACCGGGGAGCTGTTTTTT.